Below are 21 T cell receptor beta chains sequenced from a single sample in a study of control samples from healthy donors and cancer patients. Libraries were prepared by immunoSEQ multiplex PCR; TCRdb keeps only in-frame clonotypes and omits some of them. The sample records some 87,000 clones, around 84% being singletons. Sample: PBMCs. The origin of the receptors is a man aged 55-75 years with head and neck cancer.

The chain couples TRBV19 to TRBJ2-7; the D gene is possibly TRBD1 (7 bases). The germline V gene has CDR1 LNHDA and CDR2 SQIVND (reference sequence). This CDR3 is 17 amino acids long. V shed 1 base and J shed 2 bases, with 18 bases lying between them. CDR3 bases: TGTGCCAGTAGTATAGGGGCATGGCAGGGGGGCACCTACGAGCAGTACTTC. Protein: CASSIGAWQGGTYEQYF.

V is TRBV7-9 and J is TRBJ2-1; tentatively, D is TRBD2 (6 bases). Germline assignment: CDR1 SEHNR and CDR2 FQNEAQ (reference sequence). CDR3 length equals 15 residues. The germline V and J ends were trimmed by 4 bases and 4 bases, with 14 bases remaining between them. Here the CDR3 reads CASSSRGTEYNEQFF. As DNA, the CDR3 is TGTGCCAGCAGCTCCCGCGGGACGGAGTACAATGAGCAGTTCTTC.

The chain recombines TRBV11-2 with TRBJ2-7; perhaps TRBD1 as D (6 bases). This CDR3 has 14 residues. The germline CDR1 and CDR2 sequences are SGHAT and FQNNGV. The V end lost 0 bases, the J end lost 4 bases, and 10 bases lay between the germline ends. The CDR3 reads CASSLEQGWYEQYF. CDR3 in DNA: TGTGCCAGCAGCTTAGAACAGGGTTGGTACGAGCAGTACTTC.

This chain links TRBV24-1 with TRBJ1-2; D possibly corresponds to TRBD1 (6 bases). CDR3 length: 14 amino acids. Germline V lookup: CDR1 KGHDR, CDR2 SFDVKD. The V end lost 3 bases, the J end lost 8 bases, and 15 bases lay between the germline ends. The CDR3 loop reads CATSDTGGLGGYTF. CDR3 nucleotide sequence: TGTGCCACCAGTGATACCGGGGGCCTAGGAGGCTACACCTTC.

The CDR3 DNA follows: TGCAGTGCGCAGGTCGGCTACGAGCAGTACTTC. It specifies CSAQVGYEQYF. The chain has TRBV20-1 and TRBJ2-7; no definite D call. Per germline, CDR1 DFQATT and CDR2 SNEGSKA (reference sequence). The CDR3 has 11 residues. The germline V and J ends were trimmed by 6 bases and 3 bases, with 9 bases remaining between them.

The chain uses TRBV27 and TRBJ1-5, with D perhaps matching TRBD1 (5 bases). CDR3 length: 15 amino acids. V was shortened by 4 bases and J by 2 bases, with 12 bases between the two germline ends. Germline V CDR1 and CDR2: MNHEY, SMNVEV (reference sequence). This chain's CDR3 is CASSWAGMGNQPQHF. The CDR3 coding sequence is TGTGCCAGCAGTTGGGCAGGGATGGGCAATCAGCCCCAGCATTTT.

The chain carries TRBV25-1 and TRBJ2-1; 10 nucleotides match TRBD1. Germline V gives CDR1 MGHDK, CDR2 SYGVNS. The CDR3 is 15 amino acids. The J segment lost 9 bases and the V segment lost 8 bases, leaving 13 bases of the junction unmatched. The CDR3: CASVWATGGLGEQFF. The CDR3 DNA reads TGTGCCAGCGTATGGGCGACAGGGGGCCTCGGTGAGCAGTTCTTC.

The CDR3 DNA follows: TGTGCCAGCAGCTTGGGGGAAGAGACCCAGTACTTC. Its protein is CASSLGEETQYF. This chain joins TRBV5-5 and TRBJ2-5; no clear D. From germline, CDR1 is SGHKS and CDR2 YYEKEE (reference sequence). The CDR3 extends over 12 amino acids. Trimming took 0 bases from V and 3 from J, leaving 3 bases between them.

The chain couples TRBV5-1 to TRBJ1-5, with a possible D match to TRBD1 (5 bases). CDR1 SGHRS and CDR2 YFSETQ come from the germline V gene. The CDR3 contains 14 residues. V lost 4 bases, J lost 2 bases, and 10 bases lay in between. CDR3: CASSLQGGNQPQHF. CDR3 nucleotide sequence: TGCGCCAGCAGCCTGCAGGGAGGCAATCAGCCCCAGCATTTT. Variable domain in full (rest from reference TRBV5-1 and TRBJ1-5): KAGVTQTPRYLIKTRGQQVTLSCSPISGHRSVSWYQQTPGQGLQFLFEYFSETQRNKGNFPGRFSGRQFSNSRSEMNVSTLELGDSALYLCASSLQGGNQPQHFGDGTRLSIL.

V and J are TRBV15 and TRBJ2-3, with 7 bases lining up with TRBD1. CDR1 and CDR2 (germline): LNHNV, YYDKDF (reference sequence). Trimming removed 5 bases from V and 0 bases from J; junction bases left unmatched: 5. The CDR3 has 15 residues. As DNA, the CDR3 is TGTGCCACCAGCCCGGACAGGACTAGCACAGATACGCAGTATTTT. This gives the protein CATSPDRTSTDTQYF.

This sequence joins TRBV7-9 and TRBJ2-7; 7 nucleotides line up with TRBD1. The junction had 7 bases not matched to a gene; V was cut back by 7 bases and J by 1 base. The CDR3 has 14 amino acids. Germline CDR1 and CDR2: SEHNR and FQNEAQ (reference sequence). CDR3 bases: TGTGCCAGCACCGGGACAGCTTCTTCCTACGAGCAGTACTTC. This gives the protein CASTGTASSYEQYF. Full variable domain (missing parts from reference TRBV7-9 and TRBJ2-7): DTGVSQNPRHKITKRGQNVTFRCDPISEHNRLYWYRQTLGQGPEFLTYFQNEAQLEKSRLLSDRFSAERPKGSFSTLEIQRTEQGDSAMYLCASTGTASSYEQYFGPGTRLTVT.

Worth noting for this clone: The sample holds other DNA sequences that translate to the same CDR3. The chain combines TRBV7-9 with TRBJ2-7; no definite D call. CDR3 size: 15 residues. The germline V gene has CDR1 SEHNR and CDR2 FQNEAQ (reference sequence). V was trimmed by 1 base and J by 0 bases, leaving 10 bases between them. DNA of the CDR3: TGTGCCAGCAGCTTAGATCTCGGTTTCTCCTACGAGCAGTACTTC. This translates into CASSLDLGFSYEQYF.

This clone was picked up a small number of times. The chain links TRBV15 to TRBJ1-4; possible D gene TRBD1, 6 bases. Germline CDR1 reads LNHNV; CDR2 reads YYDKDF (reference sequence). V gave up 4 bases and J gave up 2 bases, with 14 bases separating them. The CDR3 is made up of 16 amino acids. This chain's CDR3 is CATSNFPGGTNEKLFF. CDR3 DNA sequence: TGTGCCACCAGCAACTTCCCCGGGGGCACTAATGAAAAACTGTTTTTT.

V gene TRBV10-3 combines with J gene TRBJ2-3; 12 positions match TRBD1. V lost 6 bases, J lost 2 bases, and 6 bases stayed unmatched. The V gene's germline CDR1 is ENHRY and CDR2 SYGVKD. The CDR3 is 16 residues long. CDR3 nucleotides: TGTGCCATCAGAAAAGGGACAGGGGGCGCCACAGATACGCAGTATTTT. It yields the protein CAIRKGTGGATDTQYF.

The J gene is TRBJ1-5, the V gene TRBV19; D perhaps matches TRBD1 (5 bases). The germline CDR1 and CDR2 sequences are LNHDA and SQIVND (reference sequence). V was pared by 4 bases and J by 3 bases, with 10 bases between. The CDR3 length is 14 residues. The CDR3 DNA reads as TGTGCCAGTAGTACAGGGCTATTCAATCAGCCCCAGCATTTT. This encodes CASSTGLFNQPQHF.

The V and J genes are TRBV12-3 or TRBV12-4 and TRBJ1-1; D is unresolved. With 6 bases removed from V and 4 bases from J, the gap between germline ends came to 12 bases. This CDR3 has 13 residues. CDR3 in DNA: TGTGCCAGCAGCCAAGACCGAGGCACTGAAGCTTTCTTT. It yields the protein CASSQDRGTEAFF.

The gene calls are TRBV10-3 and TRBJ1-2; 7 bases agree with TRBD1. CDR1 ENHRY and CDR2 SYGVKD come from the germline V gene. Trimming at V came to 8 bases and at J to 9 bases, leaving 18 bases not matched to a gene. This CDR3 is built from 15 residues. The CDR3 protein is CAIAPLTGKYSRYTF. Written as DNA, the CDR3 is TGTGCCATCGCCCCCTTGACAGGGAAATATAGTCGCTACACCTTC.

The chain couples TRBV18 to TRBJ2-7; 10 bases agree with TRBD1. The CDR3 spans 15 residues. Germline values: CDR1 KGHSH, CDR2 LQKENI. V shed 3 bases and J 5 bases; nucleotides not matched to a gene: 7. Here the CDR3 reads CASSPPGQGFNEQYF. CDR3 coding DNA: TGTGCCAGCTCACCCCCGGGACAGGGGTTCAACGAGCAGTACTTC. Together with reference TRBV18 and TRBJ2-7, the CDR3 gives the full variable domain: NAGVMQNPRHLVRRRGQEARLRCSPMKGHSHVYWYRQLPEEGLKFMVYLQKENIIDESGMPKERFSAEFPKEGPSILRIQQVVRGDSAAYFCASSPPGQGFNEQYFGPGTRLTVT.

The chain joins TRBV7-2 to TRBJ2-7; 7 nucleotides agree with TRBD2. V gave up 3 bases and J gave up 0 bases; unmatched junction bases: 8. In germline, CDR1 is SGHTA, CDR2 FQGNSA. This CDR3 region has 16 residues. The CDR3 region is CASSFRASGISYEQYF. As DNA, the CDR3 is TGTGCCAGCAGCTTTCGTGCCAGCGGGATCTCCTACGAGCAGTACTTC.

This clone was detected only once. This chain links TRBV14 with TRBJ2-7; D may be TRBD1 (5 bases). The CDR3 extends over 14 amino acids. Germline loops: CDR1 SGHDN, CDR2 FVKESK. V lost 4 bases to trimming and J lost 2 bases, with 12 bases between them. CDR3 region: CASSPRPGPYEQYF. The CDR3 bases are TGTGCCAGCAGCCCCCGGCCAGGGCCCTACGAGCAGTACTTC. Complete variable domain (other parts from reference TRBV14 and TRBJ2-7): EAGVTQFPSHSVIEKGQTVTLRCDPISGHDNLYWYRRVMGKEIKFLLHFVKESKQDESGMPNNRFLAERTGGTYSTLKVQPAELEDSGVYFCASSPRPGPYEQYFGPGTRLTVT.

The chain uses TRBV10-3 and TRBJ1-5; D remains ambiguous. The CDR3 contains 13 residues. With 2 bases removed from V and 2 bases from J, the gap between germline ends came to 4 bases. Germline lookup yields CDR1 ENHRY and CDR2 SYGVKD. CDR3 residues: CAISEPGNQPQHF. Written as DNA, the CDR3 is TGTGCCATCAGTGAGCCAGGCAATCAGCCCCAGCATTTT.